One sample yielded the 5 T cell receptor beta chains listed below, sequenced in a study of shared clonotypes between healthy human individuals (dated by TCRdb to about 2020). The library was produced with the immunoSEQ multiplex PCR assay. The immuneACCESS repertoire file appears here via TCRdb, limited to in-frame rearrangements. These files lack a portion of the clones; in checked studies, under half of the deficit traces to unresolved V genes, and the cause of the others is not known. Within this sample are about 2.4 million clones, with over 85% of them counted one time only. Under 0.15% of the sample belongs to the ten largest clones. The sequenced material came from naive CD4+ T cells sorted from blood. This specimen's cell subset or site label, interpreted: CD45RA+ positively selected. The receptors were gathered from a man aged 18 to 35 in good health.

The chain is built from TRBV5-1 and TRBJ2-5, with 11 nucleotides matching TRBD2. J gave up 5 bases and V 4 bases, and 10 bases lay outside the gene matches. This CDR3 contains 16 residues. Germline V gene lookup returns CDR1 SGHRS and CDR2 YFSETQ. The CDR3 is CASSQLAGGPHETQYF. Written as DNA, the CDR3 is TGCGCCAGCAGCCAATTAGCGGGAGGGCCTCACGAGACCCAGTACTTC.

This clone was found a few times. V gene TRBV27 combines with J gene TRBJ1-2; D may be TRBD1 (6 bases). The CDR3 has 11 residues. Trimming took off 2 bases at V and 13 bases at J, with 11 bases between the two ends. Germline values: CDR1 MNHEY, CDR2 SMNVEV (reference sequence). CDR3 amino acids: CASSLGGVSTF. The CDR3 region has the DNA TGTGCCAGCAGTTTAGGGGGCGTGAGCACCTTC.

V and J are TRBV7-8 and TRBJ2-7; D tentatively fits TRBD1 or TRBD2 (6 bases each). The V gene's germline CDR1 is SGHVS and CDR2 FQNEAQ. The CDR3 consists of 16 residues. Deletions cut 1 base from V and 2 bases from J, with 15 bases between. CDR3 bases: TGTGCCAGCAGCTTAGTGCCGACGGGGGCAACCTACGAGCAGTACTTC. Its translation is CASSLVPTGATYEQYF.

The rearrangement uses TRBV27 and TRBJ2-7; D gene unclear. V shed 8 bases and J shed 4 bases, with 15 bases lying between them. Per germline, CDR1 MNHEY and CDR2 SMNVEV (reference sequence). CDR3 length: 13 amino acids. For the CDR3, the DNA is TGTGCCAGCGCCCGTGGGGTTTTGTACGAGCAGTACTTC. It yields the protein CASARGVLYEQYF.

The chain has TRBV19 and TRBJ1-6; 8 bases match TRBD1. CDR3 size: 15 residues. V gave up 5 bases and J gave up 7 bases; unmatched junction bases: 7. From germline, CDR1 is LNHDA and CDR2 SQIVND (reference sequence). The CDR3 DNA is TGTGCCAGTAGTGACCTGGGGACAGGAAATTCACCCCTCCACTTT. Translation: CASSDLGTGNSPLHF.